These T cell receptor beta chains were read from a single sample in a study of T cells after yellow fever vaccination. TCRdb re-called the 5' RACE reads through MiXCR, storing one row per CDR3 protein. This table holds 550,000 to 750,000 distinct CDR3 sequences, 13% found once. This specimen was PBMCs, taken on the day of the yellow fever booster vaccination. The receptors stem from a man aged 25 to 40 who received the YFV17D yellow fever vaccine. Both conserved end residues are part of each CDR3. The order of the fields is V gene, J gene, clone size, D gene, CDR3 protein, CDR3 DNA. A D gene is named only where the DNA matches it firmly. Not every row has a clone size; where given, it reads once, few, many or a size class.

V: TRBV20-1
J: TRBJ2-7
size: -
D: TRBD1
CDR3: CSARGREDRASYEQYF
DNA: TGCAGTGCTAGGGGCCGCGAAGACAGGGCGTCCTACGAGCAGTACTTC

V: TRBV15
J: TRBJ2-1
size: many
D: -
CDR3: CATRAVSSYNEQFF
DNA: TGTGCCACACGAGCGGTAAGCTCCTACAATGAGCAGTTCTTC

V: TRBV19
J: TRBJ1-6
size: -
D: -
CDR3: CASSVGGWPNSPLHF
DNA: TGTGCCAGTAGTGTCGGGGGATGGCCGAATTCACCCCTCCACTTT

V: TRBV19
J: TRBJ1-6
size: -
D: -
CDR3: CASSIPGGDSPLHF
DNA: TGTGCCAGTAGTATCCCGGGAGGTGATTCACCCCTCCACTTT

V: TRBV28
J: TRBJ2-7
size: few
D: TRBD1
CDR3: CASKPGQKVGEQYF
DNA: TGTGCCAGTAAACCGGGACAGAAGGTAGGCGAGCAGTACTTC

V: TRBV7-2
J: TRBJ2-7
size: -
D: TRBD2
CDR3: CASSPTSGSNSYEQYF
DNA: TGTGCCAGCAGCCCCACTAGCGGCTCTAACTCCTACGAGCAGTACTTC

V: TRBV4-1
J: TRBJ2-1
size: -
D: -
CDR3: CASSLQETVNEQFF
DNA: TGCGCCAGCAGCCTCCAGGAAACAGTCAATGAGCAGTTCTTC

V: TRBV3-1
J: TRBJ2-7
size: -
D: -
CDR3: CASRARTEQYF
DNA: TGTGCCAGCAGGGCTAGGACCGAGCAGTACTTC

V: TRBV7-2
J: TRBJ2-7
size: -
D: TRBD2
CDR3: CASSIAGHSSYEQYF
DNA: TGTGCCAGCAGCATAGCGGGACACAGCTCCTACGAGCAGTACTTC

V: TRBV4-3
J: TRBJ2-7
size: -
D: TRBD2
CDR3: CASSKEGLAGTAYEQYF
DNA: TGCGCCAGCAGCAAAGAGGGGCTAGCGGGAACTGCGTACGAGCAGTACTTC

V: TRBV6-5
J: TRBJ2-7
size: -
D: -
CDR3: CASSYSGALLYEQYF
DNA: TGTGCCAGCAGTTACTCGGGGGCACTGCTTTACGAGCAGTACTTC

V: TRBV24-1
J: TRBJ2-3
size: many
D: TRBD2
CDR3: CATSDTSAGLNTDTQYF
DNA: TGTGCCACCAGTGATACCTCCGCGGGACTAAACACAGATACGCAGTATTTT

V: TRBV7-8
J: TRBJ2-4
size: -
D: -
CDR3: CASSLVGTGILRF
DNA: -

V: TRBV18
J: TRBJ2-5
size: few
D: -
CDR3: CASSPPPEPETQYF
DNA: TGTGCCAGCTCACCTCCGCCGGAGCCAGAGACCCAGTACTTC

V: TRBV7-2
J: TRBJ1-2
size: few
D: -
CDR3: CASSLRDRGHGYTF
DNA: TGTGCCAGCAGCCTCCGGGACCGAGGTCATGGCTACACCTTC

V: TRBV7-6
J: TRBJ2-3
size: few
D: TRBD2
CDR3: CASSANVGLTRALDF
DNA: TGTGCCAGCAGCGCTAATGTGGGACTAACTCGCGCGTTGGATTTT

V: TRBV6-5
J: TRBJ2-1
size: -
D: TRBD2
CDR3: CASGSGGGRERFF
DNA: TGTGCCAGCGGTTCCGGGGGAGGGCGGGAGCGGTTCTTC

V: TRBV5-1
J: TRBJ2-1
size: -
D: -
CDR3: CASSLGGIYSYNEQFF
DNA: TGCGCCAGCAGCTTGGGAGGTATCTACTCCTACAATGAGCAGTTCTTC

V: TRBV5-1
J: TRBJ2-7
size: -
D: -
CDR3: CASSLFQRLTYEQYF
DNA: TGCGCCAGCAGCTTGTTCCAACGACTGACCTACGAGCAGTACTTC

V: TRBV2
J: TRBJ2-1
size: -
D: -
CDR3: CAIKPIEQFF
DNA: TGTGCCATCAAACCCATTGAGCAGTTCTTC

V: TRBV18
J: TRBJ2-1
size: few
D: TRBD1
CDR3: CASSPIKQGSYNEQFF
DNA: TGTGCCAGCTCACCAATTAAACAGGGGTCCTACAATGAGCAGTTCTTC

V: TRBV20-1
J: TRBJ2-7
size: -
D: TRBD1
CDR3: CSASPQGGSYEQYF
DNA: TGCAGTGCTAGCCCACAGGGGGGTTCCTACGAGCAGTACTTC

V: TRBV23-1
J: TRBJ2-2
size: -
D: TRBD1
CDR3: CASSQLQDRQGWAGELFF
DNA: TGCGCCAGCAGTCAATTGCAAGATCGACAGGGATGGGCCGGGGAGCTGTTTTTT

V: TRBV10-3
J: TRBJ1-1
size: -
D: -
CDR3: CAINQGRNTEAFF
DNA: TGTGCCATCAATCAGGGAAGGAACACTGAAGCTTTCTTT

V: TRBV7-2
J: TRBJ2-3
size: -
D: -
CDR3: CASSERTGGPSTDTQYF
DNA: TGTGCCAGCAGCGAAAGGACTGGGGGGCCTAGCACAGATACGCAGTATTTT

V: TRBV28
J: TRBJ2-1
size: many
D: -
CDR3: CASSLEAYNEQFF
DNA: TGTGCCAGCAGTTTAGAGGCCTACAATGAGCAGTTCTTC

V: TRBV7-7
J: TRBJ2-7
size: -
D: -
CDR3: CASSVGRNYEQYF
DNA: TGTGCTAGCAGCGTGGGGCGGAACTACGAGCAGTACTTC

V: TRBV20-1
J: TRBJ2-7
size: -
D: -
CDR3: CSARAVHSYEQYF
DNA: TGCAGTGCTAGAGCTGTGCATTCGTACGAGCAGTACTTC

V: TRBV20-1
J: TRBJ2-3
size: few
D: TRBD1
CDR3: CSATRDRDTDTQYF
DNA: TGCAGTGCGACCCGGGACAGAGACACAGATACGCAGTATTTT

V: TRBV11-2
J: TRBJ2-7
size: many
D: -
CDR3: CASRRAAGSSGEQYF
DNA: TGTGCCAGCAGACGTGCCGCCGGGTCCTCAGGGGAGCAGTACTTC

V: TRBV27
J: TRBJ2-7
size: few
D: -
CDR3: CASSPSAISYEQYF
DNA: TGTGCCAGCAGTCCTAGCGCCATCTCCTACGAGCAGTACTTC

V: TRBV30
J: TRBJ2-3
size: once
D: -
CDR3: CAWMITDTQYF
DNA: TGTGCCTGGATGATCACAGATACGCAGTATTTT

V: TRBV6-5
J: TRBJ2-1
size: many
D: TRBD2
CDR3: CASSYSTLAAYNEQFF
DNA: TGTGCCAGCAGTTACTCGACACTAGCGGCCTACAATGAGCAGTTCTTC

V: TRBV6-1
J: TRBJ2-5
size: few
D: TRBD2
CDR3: CASRQFLAGGEGETQYF
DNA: TGTGCCAGCAGGCAATTCCTAGCGGGAGGTGAAGGAGAGACCCAGTACTTC

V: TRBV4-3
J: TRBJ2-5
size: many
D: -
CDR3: CASSSGRGRETQYF
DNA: TGCGCCAGCAGCTCTGGTAGGGGTAGAGAGACCCAGTACTTC

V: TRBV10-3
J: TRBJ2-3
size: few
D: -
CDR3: CAISLEADTQYF
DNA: TGTGCCATCAGTCTAGAGGCAGATACGCAGTATTTT

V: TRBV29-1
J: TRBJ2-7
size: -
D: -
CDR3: CSVFSPAGSGEQYF
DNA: TGCAGCGTCTTTTCCCCAGCAGGGTCCGGCGAGCAGTACTTC

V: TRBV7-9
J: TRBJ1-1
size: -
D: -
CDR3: CASSLAAQEQAFF
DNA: TGTGCCAGCAGCTTAGCGGCACAGGAACAAGCTTTCTTT

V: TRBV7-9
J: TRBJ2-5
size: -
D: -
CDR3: CASSLNGVSGETQYF
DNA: TGTGCCAGCAGCCTAAACGGGGTTAGTGGAGAGACCCAGTACTTC

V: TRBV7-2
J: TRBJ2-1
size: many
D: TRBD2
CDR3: CASSSTSGRSNEQFF
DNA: TGTGCCAGCAGCTCAACTAGCGGGAGGAGCAATGAGCAGTTCTTC

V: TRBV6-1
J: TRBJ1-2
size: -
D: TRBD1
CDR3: CASSKTGNNGYTF
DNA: TGTGCCAGCAGCAAGACAGGGAATAATGGCTACACCTTC

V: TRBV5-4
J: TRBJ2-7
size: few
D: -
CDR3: CASSPANSGYEQYF
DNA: TGTGCCAGCAGCCCCGCTAATAGCGGCTACGAGCAGTACTTC

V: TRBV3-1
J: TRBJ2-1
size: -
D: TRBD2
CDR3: CASSQRAGVNEQFF
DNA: TGTGCCAGCAGCCAAAGAGCGGGAGTTAATGAGCAGTTCTTC